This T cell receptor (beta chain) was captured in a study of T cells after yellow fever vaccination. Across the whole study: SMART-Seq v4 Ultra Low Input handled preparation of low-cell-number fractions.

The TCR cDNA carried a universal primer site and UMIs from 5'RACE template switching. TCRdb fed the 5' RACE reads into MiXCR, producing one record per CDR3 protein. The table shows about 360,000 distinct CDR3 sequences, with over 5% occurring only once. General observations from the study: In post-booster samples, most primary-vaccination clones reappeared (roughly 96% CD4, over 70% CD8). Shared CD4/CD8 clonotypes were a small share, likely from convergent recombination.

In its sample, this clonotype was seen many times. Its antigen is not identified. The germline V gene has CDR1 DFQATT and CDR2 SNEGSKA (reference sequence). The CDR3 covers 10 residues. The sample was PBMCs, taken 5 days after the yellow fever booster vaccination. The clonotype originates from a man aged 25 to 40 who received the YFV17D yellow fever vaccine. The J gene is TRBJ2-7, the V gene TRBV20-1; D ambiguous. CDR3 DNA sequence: TGCAGCCGGCCAAGACGCGAGCAGTACTTC. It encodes CSRPRREQYF.